This TCR beta chain was found in a study of neurological immune-mediated disorders. Study outcomes and limitations: Phylogenetic grouping put 18 of 34 multiple sclerosis patients' repertoires into one related-CDR3 cluster, a possible signature.

J was trimmed by 6 bases and V by 4 bases; bases with no gene match: 1. There are 14 residues in the CDR3. CDR1 is MNHNS and CDR2 is SASEGT in the germline V gene. This clonotype was observed many times. Its specificity is unknown. TCRdb itself ran the 5' RACE reads through MiXCR, one entry per CDR3 protein. This table has about 62,000 distinct CDR3 sequences, around 5.2% appearing once. Sequenced material: PBMCs. The genes are TRBV6-1 and TRBJ2-2, with 11 bases lining up with TRBD2. This clonotype was obtained from a woman aged 45-65 years with multiple sclerosis. CDR3 in amino acids: CASSGGLAAGELFF. CDR3 in DNA: TGTGCCAGCAGTGGGGGACTAGCGGCCGGGGAGCTGTTTTTT.